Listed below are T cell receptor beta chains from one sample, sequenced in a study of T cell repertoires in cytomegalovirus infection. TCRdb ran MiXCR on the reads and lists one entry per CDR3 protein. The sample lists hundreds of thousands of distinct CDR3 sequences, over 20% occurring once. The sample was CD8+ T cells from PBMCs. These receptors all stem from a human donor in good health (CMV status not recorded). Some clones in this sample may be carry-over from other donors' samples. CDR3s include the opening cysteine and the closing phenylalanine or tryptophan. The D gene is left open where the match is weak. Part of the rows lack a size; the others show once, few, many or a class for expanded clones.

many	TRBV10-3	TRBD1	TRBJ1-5	CAISESTGKDQPQHF	TGTGCCATCAGTGAGTCGACAGGGAAGGATCAGCCCCAGCATTTT
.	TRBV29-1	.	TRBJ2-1	CSVEDDPLVQADNEQFF	TGCAGCGTTGAAGATGACCCGTTGGTACAGGCTGACAATGAGCAGTTCTTC
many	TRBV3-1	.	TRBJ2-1	CASSQGQGGSYNEQFF	TGTGCCAGCAGCCAAGGTCAGGGGGGCAGCTACAATGAGCAGTTCTTC
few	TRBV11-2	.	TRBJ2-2	CASSLSWGSMDTGELFF	TGTGCCAGCAGCTTATCATGGGGGTCTATGGACACCGGGGAGCTGTTTTTT
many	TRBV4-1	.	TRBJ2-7	CASSPGSTYEQYF	TGCGCCAGCAGCCCCGGTTCTACCTACGAGCAGTACTTC
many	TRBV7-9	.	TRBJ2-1	CASSHAPGSNNNEQFF	TGTGCCAGCAGCCACGCCCCGGGCTCTAACAACAATGAGCAGTTCTTC
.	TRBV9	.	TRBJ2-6	CASSVGKGNVLTF	TGTGCCAGCAGCGTAGGAAAAGGCAACGTCCTGACTTTC
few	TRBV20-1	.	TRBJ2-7	CSARRSGSSYEQYF	TGCAGTGCTAGACGGTCGGGGAGCTCCTACGAGCAGTACTTC
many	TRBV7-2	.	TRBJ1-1	CASSLTWGVTEAFF	TGTGCCAGCAGCTTGACATGGGGGGTCACTGAAGCTTTCTTT
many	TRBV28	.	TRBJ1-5	CASSQPGKPQHF	TGTGCCAGCAGTCAACCCGGTAAGCCCCAGCATTTT
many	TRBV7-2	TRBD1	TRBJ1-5	CASSSPGQGTFDQPQHF	TGTGCCAGCAGCTCTCCGGGACAGGGGACCTTCGATCAGCCCCAGCATTTT
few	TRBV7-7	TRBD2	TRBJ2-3	CASSPSGLAGVTDTQYF	TGTGCCAGCAGCCCGTCGGGACTAGCGGGGGTCACAGATACGCAGTATTTT
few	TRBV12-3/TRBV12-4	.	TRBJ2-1	CASRFERHEQFF	TGTGCCAGCAGGTTCGAGCGCCATGAGCAGTTCTTC
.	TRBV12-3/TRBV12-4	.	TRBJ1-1	CASSPATNEAFF	TGTGCCAGCAGCCCGGCGACAAATGAAGCTTTCTTT
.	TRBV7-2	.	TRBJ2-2	CASISTATKTGELFF	TGTGCCAGCATCTCTACAGCTACCAAAACCGGGGAGCTGTTTTTT
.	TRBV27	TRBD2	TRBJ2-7	CASSFRRGASYEQYF	TGTGCCAGCAGTTTTCGGCGGGGGGCCTCCTACGAGCAGTACTTC
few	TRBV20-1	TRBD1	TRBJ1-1	CSAITGVVAFF	TGCAGTGCTATAACAGGGGTCGTAGCTTTCTTT
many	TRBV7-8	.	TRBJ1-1	CASSLVGGGGPEAFF	TGTGCCAGCAGCTTAGTCGGTGGGGGCGGCCCGGAAGCTTTCTTT
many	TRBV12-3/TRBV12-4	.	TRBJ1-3	CASSPGSSGNTIYF	TGTGCCAGCAGCCCGGGCAGCTCTGGAAACACCATATATTTT
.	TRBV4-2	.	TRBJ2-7	CASSQDQGLLAYEQYF	TGTGCCAGCAGCCAAGATCAAGGTTTGTTGGCCTACGAGCAGTACTTC
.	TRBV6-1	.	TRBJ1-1	CASSSEPDNTEAFF	TGTGCCAGCAGTTCCGAGCCAGATAACACTGAAGCTTTCTTT
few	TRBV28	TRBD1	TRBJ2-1	CASSFLQGAGHNEQFF	TGTGCCAGCAGTTTCCTACAGGGGGCGGGCCACAATGAGCAGTTCTTC
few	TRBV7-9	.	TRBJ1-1	CASRQGSFGNTEAFF	TGTGCCAGCAGACAGGGAAGTTTCGGGAACACTGAAGCTTTCTTT
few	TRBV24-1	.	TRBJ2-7	CATSFPGATYEQYF	TGTGCCACCAGCTTTCCGGGGGCCACCTACGAGCAGTACTTC
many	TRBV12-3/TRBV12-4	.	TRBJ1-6	CASSFGSPLHF	TGTGCCAGCAGTTTTGGTTCACCCCTCCACTTT
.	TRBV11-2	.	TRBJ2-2	CASSASEGRGELFF	TGTGCCAGCAGCGCCAGTGAAGGTCGAGGGGAGCTGTTTTTT
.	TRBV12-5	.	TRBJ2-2	CASGSTRGMTGELFF	TGTGCTAGTGGTTCGACACGAGGGATGACCGGGGAGCTGTTTTTT
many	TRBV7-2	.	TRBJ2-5	CASSLGVWETQYF	TGTGCCAGCAGCTTAGGCGTCTGGGAGACCCAGTACTTC
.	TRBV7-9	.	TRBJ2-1	CASSPRRGGNNEQFF	TGTGCCAGCAGCCCCCGCAGGGGGGGAAACAATGAGCAGTTCTTC
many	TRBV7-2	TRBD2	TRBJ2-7	CASSSGPVGGEQYF	TGTGCCAGCAGTTCGGGACCCGTGGGAGGGGAGCAGTACTTC
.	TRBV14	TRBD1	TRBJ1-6	CASSPQGLGNSPLHF	TGTGCCAGCAGCCCACAGGGGCTGGGTAATTCACCCCTCCACTTT
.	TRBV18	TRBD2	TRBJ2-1	CASSPPRLAGVHEQFF	TGTGCCAGCTCACCACCACGACTAGCGGGTGTGCATGAGCAGTTCTTC
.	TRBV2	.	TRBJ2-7	CAGSDRGYSEQYF	TGTGCCGGCAGTGATCGTGGCTACTCCGAGCAGTACTTC
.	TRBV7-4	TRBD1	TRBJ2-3	CASTTIGVRGPYTDTQYF	TGTGCCAGCACCACAATAGGGGTCAGGGGGCCTTACACAGATACGCAGTATTTT
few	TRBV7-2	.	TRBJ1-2	CASSTGLGYYGYTF	TGTGCCAGCAGCACAGGGTTGGGGTATTATGGCTACACCTTC
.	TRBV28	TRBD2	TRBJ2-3	CASRIAGGPAGTQYF	TGTGCCAGCAGGATAGCGGGGGGGCCCGCGGGTACGCAGTATTTT
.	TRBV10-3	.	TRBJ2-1	CAISESQLYNEQFF	TGTGCCATCAGTGAGTCTCAGCTCTACAATGAGCAGTTCTTC
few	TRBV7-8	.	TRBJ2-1	CASSSMESSSNEQFF	TGTGCCAGCAGCTCGATGGAGTCCTCCAGTAATGAGCAGTTCTTC
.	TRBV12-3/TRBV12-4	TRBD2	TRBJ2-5	CASSDGGGETQYF	TGTGCCAGCAGTGATGGGGGAGGGGAGACCCAGTACTTC
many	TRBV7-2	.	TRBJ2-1	CASSPGVEQFF	TGTGCCAGCAGCCCCGGGGTGGAGCAGTTCTTC
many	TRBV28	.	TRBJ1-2	CVEGGTLYRYGYTF	TGTGTGGAGGGAGGTACCCTTTACCGCTATGGCTACACCTTC
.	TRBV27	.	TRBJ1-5	CASSLGRKQPQHF	TGTGCCAGCAGTTTAGGGCGGAAACAGCCCCAGCATTTT
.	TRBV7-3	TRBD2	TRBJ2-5	CASQILGRGVFQETQYF	TGTGCCAGCCAAATACTGGGGCGGGGGGTCTTTCAAGAGACCCAGTACTTC
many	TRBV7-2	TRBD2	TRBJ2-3	CASSLEAGGLANTQYF	TGTGCCAGCAGCTTAGAGGCGGGGGGGCTGGCGAATACGCAGTATTTT
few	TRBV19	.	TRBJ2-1	CASMAGLYNEQFF	TGTGCCAGTATGGCGGGCCTTTACAATGAGCAGTTCTTC
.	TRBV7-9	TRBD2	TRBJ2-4	CASRGTSGGIAKNIQYF	TGTGCCAGCAGGGGGACTAGCGGGGGCATAGCCAAAAACATTCAGTACTTC